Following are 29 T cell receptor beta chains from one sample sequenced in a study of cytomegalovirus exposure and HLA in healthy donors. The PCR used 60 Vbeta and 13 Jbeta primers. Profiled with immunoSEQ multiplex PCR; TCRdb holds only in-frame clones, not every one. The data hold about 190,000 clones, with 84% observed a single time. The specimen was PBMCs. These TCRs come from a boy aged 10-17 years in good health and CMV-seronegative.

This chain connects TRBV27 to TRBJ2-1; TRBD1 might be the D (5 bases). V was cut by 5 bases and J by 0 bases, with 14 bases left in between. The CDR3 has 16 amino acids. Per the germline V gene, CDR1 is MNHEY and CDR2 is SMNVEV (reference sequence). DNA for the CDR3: TGTGCCAGCAGTCCGCCCGCAGGGTTCTCCTACAATGAGCAGTTCTTC. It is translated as CASSPPAGFSYNEQFF.

The CDR3 sequence: CASSMEEGRSEKLFF. The CDR3 nucleotides read TGTGCCAGTAGTATGGAGGAGGGGAGGAGTGAAAAACTGTTTTTT. The chain has TRBV19 and TRBJ1-4; possible D gene TRBD1, 5 bases. The CDR3 loop spans 15 amino acids. Trimming pared 3 bases from V and 7 bases from J, leaving 15 bases between. CDR1 is LNHDA and CDR2 is SQIVND in the germline V gene (reference sequence).

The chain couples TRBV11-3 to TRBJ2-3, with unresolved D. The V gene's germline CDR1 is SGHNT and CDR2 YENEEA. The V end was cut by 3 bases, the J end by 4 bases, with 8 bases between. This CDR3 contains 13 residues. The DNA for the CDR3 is TGTGCCAGCAGCTTTTACAAATCAGATACGCAGTATTTT. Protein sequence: CASSFYKSDTQYF.

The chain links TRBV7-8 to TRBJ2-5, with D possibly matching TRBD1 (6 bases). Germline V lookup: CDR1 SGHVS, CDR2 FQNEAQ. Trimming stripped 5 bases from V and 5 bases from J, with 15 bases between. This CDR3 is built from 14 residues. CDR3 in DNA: TGTGCCAGCAGCCGGCCAGGGGTGCGGGAGACCCAGTACTTC. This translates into CASSRPGVRETQYF.

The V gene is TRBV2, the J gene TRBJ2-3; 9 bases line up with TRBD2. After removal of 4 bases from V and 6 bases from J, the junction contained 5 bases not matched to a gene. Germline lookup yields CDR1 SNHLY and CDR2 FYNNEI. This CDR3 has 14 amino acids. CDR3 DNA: TGTGCCAGCAGTGTAGGCGGGGGGGCCGATACGCAGTATTTT. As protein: CASSVGGGADTQYF.

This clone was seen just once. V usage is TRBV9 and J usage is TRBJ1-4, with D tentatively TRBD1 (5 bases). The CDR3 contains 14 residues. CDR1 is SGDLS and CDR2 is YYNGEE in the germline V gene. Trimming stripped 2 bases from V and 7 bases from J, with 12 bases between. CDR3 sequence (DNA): TGTGCCAGCAGCGTGCAGGGCAAATCTGAAAAACTGTTTTTT. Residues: CASSVQGKSEKLFF.

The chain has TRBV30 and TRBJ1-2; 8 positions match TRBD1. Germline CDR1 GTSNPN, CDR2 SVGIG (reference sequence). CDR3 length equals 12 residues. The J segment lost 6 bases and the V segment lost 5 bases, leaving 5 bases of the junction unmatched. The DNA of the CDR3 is TGTGCCTGGGGACCAGGGGGCAATGGCTACACCTTC. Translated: CAWGPGGNGYTF.

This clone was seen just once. The CDR3 DNA is TGTGGGACAGGGTTTAGCAATCAGCCCCAGCATTTT. Protein: CGTGFSNQPQHF. This chain links TRBV27 with TRBJ1-5, with 8 bases identical to TRBD1. CDR3 length: 12 amino acids. The germline CDR1 and CDR2 sequences are MNHEY and SMNVEV (reference sequence).

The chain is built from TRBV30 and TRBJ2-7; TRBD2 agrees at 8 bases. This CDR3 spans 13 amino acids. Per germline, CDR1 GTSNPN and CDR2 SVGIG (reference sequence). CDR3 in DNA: TGTGCATCCGAGCGGGGGCCAAACTACGAGCAGTACTTC. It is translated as CASERGPNYEQYF. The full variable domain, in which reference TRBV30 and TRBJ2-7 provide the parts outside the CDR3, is SQTIHQWPATLVQPVGSPLSLECTVEGTSNPNLYWYRQAAGRGLQLLFYSVGIGQISSEVPQNLSASRPQDRQFILSSKKLLLSDSGFYLCASERGPNYEQYFGPGTRLTVT.

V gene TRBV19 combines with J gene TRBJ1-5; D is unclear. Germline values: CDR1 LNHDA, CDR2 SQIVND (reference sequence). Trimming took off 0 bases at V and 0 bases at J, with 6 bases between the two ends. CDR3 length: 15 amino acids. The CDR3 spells CASSIDPSSNQPQHF. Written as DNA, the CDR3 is TGTGCCAGTAGTATAGATCCCAGTAGCAATCAGCCCCAGCATTTT. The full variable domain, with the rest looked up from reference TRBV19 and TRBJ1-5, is DGGITQSPKYLFRKEGQNVTLSCEQNLNHDAMYWYRQDPGQGLRLIYYSQIVNDFQKGDIAEGYSVSREKKESFPLTVTSAQKNPTAFYLCASSIDPSSNQPQHFGDGTRLSIL.

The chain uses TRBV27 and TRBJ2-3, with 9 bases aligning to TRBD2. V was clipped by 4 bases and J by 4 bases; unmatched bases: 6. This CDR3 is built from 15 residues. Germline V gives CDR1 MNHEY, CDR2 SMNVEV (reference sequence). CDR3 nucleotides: TGTGCCAGCAGTTATGGCGGGAGGGGGCCAGATACGCAGTATTTT. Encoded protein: CASSYGGRGPDTQYF.

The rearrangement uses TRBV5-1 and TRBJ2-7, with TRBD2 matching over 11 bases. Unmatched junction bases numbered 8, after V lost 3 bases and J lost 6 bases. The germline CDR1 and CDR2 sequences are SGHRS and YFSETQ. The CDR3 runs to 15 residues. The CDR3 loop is CASSSSSGRGSEQYF. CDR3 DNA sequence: TGCGCCAGCAGCTCCAGTAGCGGGAGGGGCTCCGAGCAGTACTTC.

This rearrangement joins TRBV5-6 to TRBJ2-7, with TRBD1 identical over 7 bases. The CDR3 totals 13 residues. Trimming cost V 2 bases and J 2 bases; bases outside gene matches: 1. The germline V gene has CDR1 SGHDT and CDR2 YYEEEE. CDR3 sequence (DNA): TGTGCCAGCAGCTTAGACAGGGCCTACGAGCAGTACTTC. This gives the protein CASSLDRAYEQYF. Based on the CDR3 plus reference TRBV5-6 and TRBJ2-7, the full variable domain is DAGVTQSPTHLIKTRGQQVTLRCSPKSGHDTVSWYQQALGQGPQFIFQYYEEEERQRGNFPDRFSGHQFPNYSSELNVNALLLGDSALYLCASSLDRAYEQYFGPGTRLTVT.

CDR3: CATSTGTGRGKQYF. Written as DNA, the CDR3 is TGCGCCACCTCAACCGGGACAGGGCGCGGAAAGCAGTACTTC. This sequence joins TRBV10-2 and TRBJ2-7; TRBD1 aligns across 9 bases. The CDR3 has 14 residues. CDR1 is WSHSY, CDR2 SAAADI, per germline. The trim removed 10 bases at V and 8 bases at J, leaving 15 bases unmatched.

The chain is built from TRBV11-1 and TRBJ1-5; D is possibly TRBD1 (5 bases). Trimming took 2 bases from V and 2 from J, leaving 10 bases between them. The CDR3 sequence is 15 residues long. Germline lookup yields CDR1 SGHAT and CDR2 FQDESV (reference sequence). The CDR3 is CASSLRRGGNQPQHF. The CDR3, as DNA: TGTGCCAGCAGCTTACGGAGGGGTGGCAATCAGCCCCAGCATTTT. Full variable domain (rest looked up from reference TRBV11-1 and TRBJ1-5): EAEVAQSPRYKITEKSQAVAFWCDPISGHATLYWYRQILGQGPELLVQFQDESVVDDSQLPKDRFSAERLKGVDSTLKIQPAELGDSAMYLCASSLRRGGNQPQHFGDGTRLSIL.

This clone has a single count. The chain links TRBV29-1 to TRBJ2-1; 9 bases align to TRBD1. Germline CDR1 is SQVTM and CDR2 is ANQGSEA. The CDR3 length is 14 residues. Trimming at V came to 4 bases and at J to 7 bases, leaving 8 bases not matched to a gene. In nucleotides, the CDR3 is TGCAGCGTTGTGGGACAGGGCATAGGTAATGAGCAGTTCTTC. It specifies CSVVGQGIGNEQFF.

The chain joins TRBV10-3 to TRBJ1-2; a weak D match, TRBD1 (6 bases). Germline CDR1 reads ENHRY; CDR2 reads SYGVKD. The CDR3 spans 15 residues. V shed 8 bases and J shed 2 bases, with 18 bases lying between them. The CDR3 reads CAIPRGQLPNYGYTF. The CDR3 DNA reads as TGTGCCATCCCGCGGGGGCAGCTCCCGAACTATGGCTACACCTTC.

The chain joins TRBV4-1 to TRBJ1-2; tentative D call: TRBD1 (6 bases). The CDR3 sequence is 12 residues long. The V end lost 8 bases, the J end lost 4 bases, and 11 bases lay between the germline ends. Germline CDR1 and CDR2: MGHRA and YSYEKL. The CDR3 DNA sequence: TGCGCCAGCCAGGGGTTGAGCTATGGCTACACCTTC. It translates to CASQGLSYGYTF.

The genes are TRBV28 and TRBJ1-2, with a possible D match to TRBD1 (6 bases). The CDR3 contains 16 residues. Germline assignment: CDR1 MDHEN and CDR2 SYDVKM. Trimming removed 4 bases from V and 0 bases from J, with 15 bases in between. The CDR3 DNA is TGTGCCAGCAGTTCCATACCCGGACAGTCTAACTATGGCTACACCTTC. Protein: CASSSIPGQSNYGYTF.

CDR3 sequence (DNA): TGTGCCAGCAGTTCGGGCGGGAGGAGTTACAATGAGCAGTTCTTC. Translating it yields CASSSGGRSYNEQFF. This chain uses TRBV6-5 with TRBJ2-1, with 8 bases matching TRBD2. CDR3 length: 15 amino acids. Germline values: CDR1 MNHEY, CDR2 SVGAGI. Trimming at V came to 4 bases and at J to 4 bases, leaving 6 bases not matched to a gene.

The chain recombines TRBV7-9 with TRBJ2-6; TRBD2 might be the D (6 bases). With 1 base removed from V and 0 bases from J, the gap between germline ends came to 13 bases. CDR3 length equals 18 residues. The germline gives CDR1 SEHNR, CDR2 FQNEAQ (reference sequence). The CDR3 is CASSLGGVADSGANVLTF. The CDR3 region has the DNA TGTGCCAGCAGCTTAGGGGGAGTAGCGGACTCTGGGGCCAACGTCCTGACTTTC.

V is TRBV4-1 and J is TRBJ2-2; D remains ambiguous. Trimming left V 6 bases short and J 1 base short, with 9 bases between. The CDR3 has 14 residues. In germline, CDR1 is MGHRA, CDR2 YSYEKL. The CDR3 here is CASRNAGNTGELFF. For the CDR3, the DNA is TGCGCCAGCAGGAACGCAGGGAACACCGGGGAGCTGTTTTTT.

The CDR3 region is CASSSETPPRSATNEKLFF. CDR3 nucleotides: TGTGCCAGCAGCTCAGAAACTCCCCCACGGAGCGCAACTAATGAAAAACTGTTTTTT. V usage is TRBV7-2 and J usage is TRBJ1-4; D not resolved. Germline loops: CDR1 SGHTA, CDR2 FQGNSA. With 4 bases removed from V and 0 bases from J, the gap between germline ends came to 21 bases. The CDR3 length is 19 residues.

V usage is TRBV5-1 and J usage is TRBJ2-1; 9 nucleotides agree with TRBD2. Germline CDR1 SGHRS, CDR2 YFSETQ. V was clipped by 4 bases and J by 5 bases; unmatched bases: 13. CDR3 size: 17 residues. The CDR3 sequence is CASSPIRSSGRNNEQFF. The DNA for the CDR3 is TGCGCCAGCAGCCCAATAAGATCGAGCGGGAGGAACAATGAGCAGTTCTTC. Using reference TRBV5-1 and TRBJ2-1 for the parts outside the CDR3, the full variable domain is KAGVTQTPRYLIKTRGQQVTLSCSPISGHRSVSWYQQTPGQGLQFLFEYFSETQRNKGNFPGRFSGRQFSNSRSEMNVSTLELGDSALYLCASSPIRSSGRNNEQFFGPGTRLTVL.

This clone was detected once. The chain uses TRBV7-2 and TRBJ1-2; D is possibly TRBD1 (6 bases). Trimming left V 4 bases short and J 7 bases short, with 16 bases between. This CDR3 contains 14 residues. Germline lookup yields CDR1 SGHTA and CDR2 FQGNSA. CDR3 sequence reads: CASSSVSLQGGYTF. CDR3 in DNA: TGTGCCAGCAGCTCCGTTTCTCTACAGGGTGGCTACACCTTC.

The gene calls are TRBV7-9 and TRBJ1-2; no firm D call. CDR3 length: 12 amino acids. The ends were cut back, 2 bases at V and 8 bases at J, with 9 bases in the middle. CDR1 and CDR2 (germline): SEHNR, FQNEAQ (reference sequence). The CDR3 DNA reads TGTGCCAGCAGCTTATCCACAGCCGGCTACACCTTC. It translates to CASSLSTAGYTF.

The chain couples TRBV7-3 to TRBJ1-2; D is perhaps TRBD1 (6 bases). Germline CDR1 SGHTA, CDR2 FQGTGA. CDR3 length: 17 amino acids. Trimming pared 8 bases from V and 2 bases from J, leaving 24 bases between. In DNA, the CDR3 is TGTGCCAGCCGCCAGAAGCTTCAGGGGAAGAAGAACTATGGCTACACCTTC. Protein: CASRQKLQGKKNYGYTF. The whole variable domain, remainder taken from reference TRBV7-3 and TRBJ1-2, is GAGVSQTPSNKVTEKGKYVELRCDPISGHTALYWYRQSLGQGPEFLIYFQGTGAADDSGLPNDRFFAVRPEGSVSTLKIQRTERGDSAVYLCASRQKLQGKKNYGYTFGSGTRLTVV.

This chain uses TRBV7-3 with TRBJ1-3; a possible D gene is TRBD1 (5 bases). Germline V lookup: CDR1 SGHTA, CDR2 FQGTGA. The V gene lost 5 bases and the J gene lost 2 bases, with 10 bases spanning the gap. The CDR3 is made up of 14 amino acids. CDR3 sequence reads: CASSPDSAGNTIYF. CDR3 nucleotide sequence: TGTGCCAGCAGCCCCGACAGTGCTGGAAACACCATATATTTT.

The CDR3 region is CAGATGTSGRVGYNEQFF. CDR3 in DNA: TGTGCCGGGGCCACCGGGACTAGCGGGAGGGTTGGTTACAATGAGCAGTTCTTC. The V gene is TRBV5-4, the J gene TRBJ2-1; 16 bases line up with TRBD2. The CDR3 sequence is 18 residues long. Looked up from germline, CDR1 is SGHNT and CDR2 is YYREEE (reference sequence). V lost 10 bases to trimming and J lost 4 bases; unmatched junction nucleotides: 14.